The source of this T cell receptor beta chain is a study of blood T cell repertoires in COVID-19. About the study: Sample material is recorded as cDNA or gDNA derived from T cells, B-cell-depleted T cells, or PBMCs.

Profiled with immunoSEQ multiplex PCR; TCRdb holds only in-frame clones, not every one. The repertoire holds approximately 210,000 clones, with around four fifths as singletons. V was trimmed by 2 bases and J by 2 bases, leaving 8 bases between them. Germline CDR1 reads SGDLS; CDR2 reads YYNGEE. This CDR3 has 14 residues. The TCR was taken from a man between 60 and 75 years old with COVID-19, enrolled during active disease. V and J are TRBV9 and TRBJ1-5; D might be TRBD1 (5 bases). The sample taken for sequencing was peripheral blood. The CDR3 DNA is TGTGCCAGCAGCGTCTCGGGGGGCAATCAGCCCCAGCATTTT. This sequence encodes CASSVSGGNQPQHF.